Below, 14 T cell receptor beta chains from the same sample are listed, as sequenced in a study of cytomegalovirus exposure and HLA in healthy donors. The PCR contained 60 Vbeta and 13 Jbeta primers. The repertoire was sequenced with immunoSEQ multiplex PCR; TCRdb's copy has only in-frame clones and lacks some. The sample has about 210,000 clones, 81% seen once. Sequencing used PBMCs. Source of these receptors: a man aged 40-55 years in good health and CMV-seropositive.

V gene TRBV5-6 combines with J gene TRBJ1-6, with TRBD1 matching 9 bases. Germline V gives CDR1 SGHDT, CDR2 YYEEEE. The CDR3 length is 16 residues. Trimming took 4 bases from V and 0 from J; bases not matched to a gene: 2. This CDR3 is CASSPGQGSYNSPLHF. CDR3 nucleotide sequence: TGTGCCAGCAGCCCGGGACAGGGCTCCTATAATTCACCCCTCCACTTT.

This chain joins TRBV19 and TRBJ2-7, with 8 bases aligning to TRBD1. The germline CDR1 and CDR2 sequences are LNHDA and SQIVND (reference sequence). The J segment lost 7 bases and the V segment lost 5 bases, leaving 13 bases of the junction unmatched. There are 15 residues in the CDR3. CDR3 coding DNA: TGTGCCAGTAGTTTCCGGCCGGGACAGGTGGGGGAGCAGTACTTC. Residues: CASSFRPGQVGEQYF.

V usage is TRBV7-3 and J usage is TRBJ1-1, with D possibly being TRBD1 (6 bases). This CDR3 spans 16 amino acids. Germline V gives CDR1 SGHTA, CDR2 FQGTGA. V was pared by 3 bases and J by 3 bases, with 17 bases between. The CDR3: CASSLIPGGAYTEAFF. DNA for the CDR3: TGTGCCAGCAGCTTGATCCCGGGGGGCGCTTACACTGAAGCTTTCTTT. The full variable domain, its missing parts supplied by reference TRBV7-3 and TRBJ1-1, is GAGVSQTPSNKVTEKGKYVELRCDPISGHTALYWYRQSLGQGPEFLIYFQGTGAADDSGLPNDRFFAVRPEGSVSTLKIQRTERGDSAVYLCASSLIPGGAYTEAFFGQGTRLTVV.

This chain connects TRBV7-8 to TRBJ2-1; 9 positions match TRBD2. The CDR3 loop spans 16 amino acids. CDR1 is SGHVS and CDR2 is FQNEAQ in the germline V gene. The trim removed 1 base at V and 5 bases at J, leaving 6 bases unmatched. The CDR3 region has the DNA TGTGCCAGCAGCTTAGGGGGGGTAGCGGGGGACAATGAGCAGTTCTTC. Translating it yields CASSLGGVAGDNEQFF.

This clone appeared once. V gene TRBV12-5 combines with J gene TRBJ1-1; the D gene is possibly TRBD1 (5 bases). The V end was cut by 2 bases, the J end by 6 bases, with 10 bases between. Germline CDR1 LGHNT, CDR2 FRNRAP. CDR3 length equals 13 residues. The CDR3 region is CASGLTGGAEAFF. The CDR3 DNA reads TGTGCTAGTGGTTTGACAGGCGGGGCTGAAGCTTTCTTT.

The chain recombines TRBV5-1 with TRBJ2-2; 8 bases agree with TRBD1. V dropped 5 bases and J dropped 1; count of bases not matched to a gene: 1. This CDR3 is built from 14 residues. The germline V gene has CDR1 SGHRS and CDR2 YFSETQ. DNA of the CDR3: TGCGCCAGCAGAGGGACAGGGAACACCGGGGAGCTGTTTTTT. It codes for CASRGTGNTGELFF.

CDR3 DNA sequence: TGTGCCATCCGGGCGACAGAAACTGGGGCCAACGTCCTGACTTTC. It encodes CAIRATETGANVLTF. The chain recombines TRBV10-3 with TRBJ2-6; TRBD1 might be the D (5 bases). CDR3 length: 15 residues. Germline V gives CDR1 ENHRY, CDR2 SYGVKD. Trimming took off 8 bases at V and 2 bases at J, with 13 bases between the two ends.

The rearrangement uses TRBV28 and TRBJ2-3, with D hard to call. CDR1 is MDHEN, CDR2 SYDVKM, per germline. The V end was cut by 5 bases, the J end by 0 bases, with 3 bases between. This CDR3 comprises 12 residues. DNA of the CDR3: TGTGCCAGCAGTCTTAGCACAGATACGCAGTATTTT. Protein: CASSLSTDTQYF.

The V gene is TRBV9, the J gene TRBJ2-1; 7 nucleotides agree with TRBD2. V lost 0 bases, J lost 5 bases, and 11 bases stayed unmatched. The CDR3 is 17 amino acids. Germline CDR1 reads SGDLS; CDR2 reads YYNGEE. The CDR3 nucleotides are TGTGCCAGCAGCGTAGAGGGGAGCCCTAGCGGACACAATGAGCAGTTCTTC. Translating it yields CASSVEGSPSGHNEQFF.

The V gene is TRBV7-2, the J gene TRBJ2-7, with D maybe TRBD1 (6 bases). CDR1 and CDR2 from the germline V gene are SGHTA and FQGNSA. The CDR3 consists of 15 residues. Trimming removed 6 bases from V and 1 base from J, with 16 bases in between. The CDR3 nucleotides read TGTGCCAGCAGAGCATACAGGGATCCATCCTACGAGCAGTACTTC. Translation gives CASRAYRDPSYEQYF. The entire variable domain, with the rest obtained from reference TRBV7-2 and TRBJ2-7, is as follows: GAGVSQSPSNKVTEKGKDVELRCDPISGHTALYWYRQSLGQGLEFLIYFQGNSAPDKSGLPSDRFSAERTGGSVSTLTIQRTQQEDSAVYLCASRAYRDPSYEQYFGPGTRLTVT.

This chain uses TRBV5-5 with TRBJ2-5; 15 nucleotides agree with TRBD2. Germline V gene sequence: CDR1 SGHKS, CDR2 YYEKEE (reference sequence). V lost 2 bases and J lost 2; bases outside the gene matches: 7. The CDR3 is 18 amino acids. CDR3 sequence reads: CASSFPGLAGGGQETQYF. CDR3 bases: TGTGCCAGCAGCTTCCCCGGACTAGCGGGAGGGGGGCAAGAGACCCAGTACTTC.

V gene TRBV28 combines with J gene TRBJ2-6; D ambiguous. The germline V and J ends were trimmed by 6 bases and 1 base, with 4 bases remaining between them. Germline CDR1 reads MDHEN; CDR2 reads SYDVKM. The CDR3 loop spans 13 amino acids. The CDR3 region has the DNA TGTGCCAGCAGCCCATCTGGGGCCAACGTCCTGACTTTC. This translates into CASSPSGANVLTF. Full variable domain (remainder filled in from reference TRBV28 and TRBJ2-6): DVKVTQSSRYLVKRTGEKVFLECVQDMDHENMFWYRQDPGLGLRLIYFSYDVKMKEKGDIPEGYSVSREKKERFSLILESASTNQTSMYLCASSPSGANVLTFGAGSRLTVL.

The rearrangement joins TRBV5-4 to TRBJ1-4, with TRBD1 matching 9 bases. Losses at the gene ends were 3 bases for V and 5 bases for J; bases not matched to a gene: 5. This CDR3 comprises 15 residues. Per germline, CDR1 SGHNT and CDR2 YYREEE (reference sequence). CDR3 residues: CASSSNRGLNEKLFF. Written as DNA, the CDR3 is TGTGCCAGCAGCTCCAACAGGGGGCTGAATGAAAAACTGTTTTTT. Together with reference TRBV5-4 and TRBJ1-4, the CDR3 gives the full variable domain: ETGVTQSPTHLIKTRGQQVTLRCSSQSGHNTVSWYQQALGQGPQFIFQYYREEENGRGNFPPRFSGLQFPNYSSELNVNALELDDSALYLCASSSNRGLNEKLFFGSGTQLSVL.

This clone turned up a few times. The rearrangement uses TRBV27 and TRBJ2-5; TRBD1 agrees at 9 bases. The J call may be mistaken, given a closer DNA end match to TRBJ2-7. The CDR3 loop spans 15 amino acids. Germline V lookup: CDR1 MNHEY, CDR2 SMNVEV (reference sequence). CDR3 loop: CASSSSGTGSYEQYF. As DNA, the CDR3 is TGTGCCAGCAGTTCGTCAGGGACAGGGAGCTACGAGCAGTACTTC.